The 6 T cell receptor beta chains below all came from one sample that was sequenced in a study of tumor-infiltrating lymphocytes in primary liver carcinoma. Starting from 450 to 500 ng of total RNA, TCR beta cDNA was produced with a primer in the constant region. It was through three nested multiplex PCR rounds of slightly modified ARM-PCR that TCR beta libraries arose. TRBV1-TRBV30 forward primers paired with a C-beta reverse primer were used in the first two PCR rounds, which ran 9 to 10 cycles each. One entry per CDR3 protein results from TCRdb running MiXCR on the multiplex PCR reads. The sample includes some 120,000 distinct CDR3 sequences, roughly 69% of them seen just once. Without any cell sorting, roughly 18-30 mg of bulk tissue yielded co-extracted RNA and DNA. Sequencing was done on a sample of liver tumor tissue from sampling region 1. Subset noted: tumor region T1, superior pole. The receptors originated from a woman between 55 and 75 years old with primary liver carcinoma and hepatitis B virus infection.

The chain employs TRBV13 and TRBJ1-2, with D uncertain. This CDR3 has 14 amino acids. Trimming cost V 4 bases and J 4 bases, with 13 bases left between them. From germline, CDR1 is PRHDT and CDR2 FYEKMQ (reference sequence). This chain's CDR3 is CASSSPTWAYGYTF. CDR3 nucleotide sequence: TGTGCCAGCAGCTCCCCCACGTGGGCCTATGGCTACACCTTC.

The genes are TRBV7-8 and TRBJ2-1; D is tentatively TRBD1 or TRBD2 (5 bases each). Germline V gene lookup returns CDR1 SGHVS and CDR2 FQNEAQ. The CDR3 covers 16 residues. V was pared by 5 bases and J by 10 bases, with 24 bases between. CDR3 region: CASSPTGTTFHTEQFF. The CDR3 bases are TGTGCCAGCAGCCCGACCGGGACCACATTCCATACAGAGCAGTTCTTC.

On this clonotype: Since the CDR3 does not end with the conserved phenylalanine or tryptophan, this likely comes from a read error. This chain links TRBV11-2 with TRBJ2-7; D is ambiguous. CDR1 is SGHAT, CDR2 FQNNGV, per germline. Trimming pared 4 bases from V and 10 bases from J, leaving 20 bases between. This CDR3 is 14 amino acids long. CDR3 sequence: CASSSPQLSAEQYI. CDR3 sequence (DNA): TGTGCCAGCAGCTCCCCTCAGCTATCCGCCGAACAGTACATC.

Only one count was recorded for this clonotype. In nucleotides, the CDR3 is TGTGCCAGCACCACGGGGCATGGGTTTGGCTATGGCTACACCTTC. Residues: CASTTGHGFGYGYTF. This rearrangement joins TRBV6-6 to TRBJ1-2; TRBD1 is a possible D gene (5 bases). This CDR3 is built from 15 residues. V was trimmed by 7 bases and J by 4 bases, leaving 19 bases between them. The germline CDR1 and CDR2 sequences are MNHNY and SVGAGI (reference sequence).

The chain employs TRBV19 and TRBJ2-1; 11 positions match TRBD2. Germline V gene data show CDR1 as LNHDA and CDR2 as SQIVND (reference sequence). With 3 bases clipped from V and 5 bases from J, the junction kept 6 bases outside the gene matches. This CDR3 contains 16 residues. CDR3 sequence: CASSMGLAGGNNEQFF. DNA of the CDR3: TGTGCCAGTAGTATGGGGCTAGCGGGAGGAAACAATGAGCAGTTCTTC.

The CDR3 loop reads CAGASGTRNNEQFF. The CDR3 bases are TGTGCCGGCGCTAGCGGGACTCGGAACAATGAGCAGTTCTTC. The J gene is TRBJ2-1, the V gene TRBV6-1; 9 nucleotides agree with TRBD2. Germline assignment: CDR1 MNHNS and CDR2 SASEGT. Germline trimming cut 11 bases from V and 5 bases from J; bases unmatched to any gene: 10. There are 14 residues in the CDR3.